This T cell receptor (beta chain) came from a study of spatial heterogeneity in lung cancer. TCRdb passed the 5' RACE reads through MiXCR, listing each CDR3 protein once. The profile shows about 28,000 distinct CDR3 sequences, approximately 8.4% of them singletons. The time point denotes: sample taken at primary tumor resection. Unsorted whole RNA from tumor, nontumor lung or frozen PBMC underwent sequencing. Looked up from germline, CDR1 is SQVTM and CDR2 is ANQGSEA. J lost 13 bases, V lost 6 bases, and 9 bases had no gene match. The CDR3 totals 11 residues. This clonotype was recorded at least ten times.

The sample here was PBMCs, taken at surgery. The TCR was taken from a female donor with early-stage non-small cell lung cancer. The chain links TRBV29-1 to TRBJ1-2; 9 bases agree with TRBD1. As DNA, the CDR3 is TGCAGCGTGGAGGACAGGGGCTTATGCACCTTC. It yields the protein CSVEDRGLCTF.